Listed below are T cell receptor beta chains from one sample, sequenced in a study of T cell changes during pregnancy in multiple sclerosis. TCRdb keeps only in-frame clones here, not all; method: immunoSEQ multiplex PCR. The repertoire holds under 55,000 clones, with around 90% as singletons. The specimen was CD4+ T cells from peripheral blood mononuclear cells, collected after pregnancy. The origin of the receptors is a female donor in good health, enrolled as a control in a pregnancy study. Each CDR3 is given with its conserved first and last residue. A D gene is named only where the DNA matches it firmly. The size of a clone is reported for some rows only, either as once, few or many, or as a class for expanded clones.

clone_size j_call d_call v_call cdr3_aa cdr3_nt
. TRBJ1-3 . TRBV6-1 CASSGKGPPPGNTIYF TGTGCCAGCAGTGGAAAGGGGCCCCCCCCTGGAAACACCATATATTTT
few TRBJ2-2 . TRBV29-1 CSAGIGRNTGELFF TGCAGCGCTGGAATTGGGAGAAACACCGGGGAGCTGTTTTTT
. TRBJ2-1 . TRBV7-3 CASSQYGNEQFF TGTGCCAGCAGCCAATACGGCAATGAGCAGTTCTTC
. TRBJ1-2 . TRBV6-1 CASSGQHYGYTF TGTGCCAGCAGTGGACAGCACTATGGCTACACCTTC
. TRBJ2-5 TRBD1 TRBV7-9 CASSPRPRVGQGQGETQYF TGTGCCAGCAGCCCGAGGCCAAGGGTTGGGCAGGGACAGGGAGAGACCCAGTACTTC
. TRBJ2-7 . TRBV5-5 CASSRRDGAYEQYF TGTGCCAGCAGCCGGCGGGACGGCGCCTACGAGCAGTACTTC
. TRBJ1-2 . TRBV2 CASSGGLNYGYTF TGTGCCAGCAGTGGAGGACTCAACTATGGCTACACCTTC
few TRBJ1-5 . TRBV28 CASSLVGGTTNQPQHF TGTGCCAGCAGTTTAGTTGGGGGCACCACTAATCAGCCCCAGCATTTT
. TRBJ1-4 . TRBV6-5 CASSHGQRGEKLFF TGTGCCAGCAGCCACGGACAGCGTGGGGAAAAACTGTTTTTT
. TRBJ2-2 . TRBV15 CATTSRDGELFF TGTGCCACCACTAGCCGGGACGGGGAGCTGTTTTTT
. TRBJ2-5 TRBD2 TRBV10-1 CASSGRTSGSRETQYF TGCGCCAGCAGTGGTCGGACTAGCGGGAGTAGGGAGACCCAGTACTTC
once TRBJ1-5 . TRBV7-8 CASSASGSGWSNQPQHF TGTGCCAGCAGTGCCTCCGGGAGCGGGTGGAGCAATCAGCCCCAGCATTTT
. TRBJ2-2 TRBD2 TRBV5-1 CASSLKSGSAGGPGGELFF TGCGCCAGCAGCTTGAAATCGGGATCGGCGGGAGGGCCCGGCGGGGAGCTGTTTTTT
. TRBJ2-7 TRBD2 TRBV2 CASRIAGGANEQYF TGTGCCAGCAGAATAGCGGGAGGTGCCAACGAGCAGTACTTC
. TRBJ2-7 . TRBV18 CASSPTGVTEQYF TGTGCCAGCTCACCGACCGGGGTAACCGAGCAGTACTTC
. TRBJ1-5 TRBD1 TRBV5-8 CASRFETGEASQPQHF TGTGCCAGCAGGTTCGAGACAGGGGAAGCGAGTCAGCCCCAGCATTTT
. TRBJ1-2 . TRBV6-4 CASRAGNYGYTF TGTGCCAGCAGAGCAGGGAATTATGGCTACACCTTC
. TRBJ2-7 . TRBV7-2 CASSLDRYYEQYF TGTGCCAGCAGCTTGGACAGATACTACGAGCAGTACTTC
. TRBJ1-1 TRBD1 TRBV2 CASIMTGGTEAFF TGTGCCAGCATCATGACAGGGGGCACTGAAGCTTTCTTT
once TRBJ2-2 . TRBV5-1 CASSLAMTVGAPGTGELFF TGCGCCAGCAGCTTGGCCATGACTGTAGGGGCTCCGGGCACCGGGGAGCTGTTTTTT
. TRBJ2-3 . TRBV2 CASRSGRGSTDTQYF TGTGCCAGCAGAAGCGGAAGGGGGTCGACAGATACGCAGTATTTT
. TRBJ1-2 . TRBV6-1 CASSVPWEGGYTF TGTGCCAGCAGTGTCCCTTGGGAGGGTGGCTACACCTTC
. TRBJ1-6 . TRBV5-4 CASSLEGGSNSPLHF TGTGCCAGCAGCTTGGAGGGAGGGAGCAATTCACCCCTCCACTTT
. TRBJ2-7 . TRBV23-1 CASSQGRDNSEQYF TGCGCCAGCAGTCAAGGAAGGGACAACAGTGAGCAGTACTTC
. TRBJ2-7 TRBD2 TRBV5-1 CASSPQTSGGEQYF TGCGCCAGCAGCCCGCAAACTAGCGGGGGAGAGCAGTACTTC
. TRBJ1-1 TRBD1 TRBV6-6 CASSTGTGTEAFF TGTGCCAGCAGTACGGGGACAGGCACTGAAGCTTTCTTT
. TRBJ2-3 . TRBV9 CASSVEGVQRTDTQYF TGTGCCAGCAGCGTAGAGGGAGTTCAACGCACAGATACGCAGTATTTT
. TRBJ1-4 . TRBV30 CAWQGRVGEKLFF TGTGCCTGGCAGGGCAGGGTCGGTGAAAAACTGTTTTTT
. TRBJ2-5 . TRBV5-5 CASSFYEETQYF TGTGCCAGCAGCTTCTACGAGGAGACCCAGTACTTC
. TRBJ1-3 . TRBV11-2 CASSLRALSGNTIYF TGTGCCAGCAGCTTGCGGGCGCTCTCTGGAAACACCATATATTTT
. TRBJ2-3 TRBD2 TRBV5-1 CASSLGHGAGVPDTQYF TGCGCCAGCAGCTTGGGTCACGGGGCGGGGGTACCGGATACGCAGTATTTT
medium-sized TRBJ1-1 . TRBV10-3 CAISQGTFGTEAFF TGTGCCATCAGTCAGGGCACCTTTGGGACTGAAGCTTTCTTT
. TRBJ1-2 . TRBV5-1 CASSAGLGARDGYTF TGCGCCAGCAGCGCGGGCCTCGGTGCTAGGGATGGCTACACCTTC
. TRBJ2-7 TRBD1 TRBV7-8 CASSSTGVEQYF TGTGCCAGCAGCTCGACAGGGGTTGAGCAGTACTTC
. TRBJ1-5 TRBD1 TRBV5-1 CASSLGTGGSAQHF TGCGCCAGCAGCTTGGGGACAGGAGGCTCGGCCCAGCATTTT
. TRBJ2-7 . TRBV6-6 CASSYSTQGRAYEQYF TGTGCCAGCAGTTACTCGACTCAGGGGCGAGCCTACGAGCAGTACTTC
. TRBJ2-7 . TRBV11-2 CASSLGPGTYEQYF TGTGCCAGCAGCTTAGGCCCGGGAACCTACGAGCAGTACTTC
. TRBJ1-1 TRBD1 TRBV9 CASSVGLGQGNTEAFF TGTGCCAGCAGCGTAGGGTTAGGACAGGGGAACACTGAAGCTTTCTTT
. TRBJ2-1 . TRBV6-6 CASSPIGTDQFF TGTGCCAGCAGTCCGATTGGGACTGACCAGTTCTTC
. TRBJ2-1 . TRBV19 CASSMSRVSYNEQFF TGTGCCAGTAGTATGTCCCGGGTGTCCTACAATGAGCAGTTCTTC
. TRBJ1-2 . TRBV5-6 CASTLDYNYGYTF TGTGCCAGCACCCTAGATTATAACTATGGCTACACCTTC
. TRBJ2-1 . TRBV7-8 CASSFPGGKGQFF TGTGCCAGCAGCTTTCCCGGAGGGAAAGGGCAGTTCTTC
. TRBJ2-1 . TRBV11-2 CASSLDGGARSNEQFF TGTGCCAGCAGCTTAGACGGAGGGGCGAGGAGCAATGAGCAGTTCTTC
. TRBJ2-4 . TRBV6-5 CASDHGGEKYF TGTGCCAGCGATCACGGCGGAGAGAAGTACTTC
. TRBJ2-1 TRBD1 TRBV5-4 CASSLGGTWDRYNEQFF TGTGCCAGCAGCTTGGGGGGTACGTGGGACAGGTACAATGAGCAGTTCTTC
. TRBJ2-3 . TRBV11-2 CASSDSPDTQYF TGTGCCAGTTCGGACAGCCCAGATACGCAGTATTTT
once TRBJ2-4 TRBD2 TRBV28 CASTASGSGGNIQYF TGTGCCAGCACGGCTAGCGGGAGTGGGGGAAACATTCAGTACTTC
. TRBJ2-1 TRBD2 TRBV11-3 CASSLGREVGEQFF TGTGCCAGCAGCTTAGGGCGGGAGGTTGGGGAGCAGTTCTTC
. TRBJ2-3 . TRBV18 CASSPVRGARGGDTQYF TGTGCCAGCTCACCTGTACGTGGAGCACGAGGAGGAGATACGCAGTATTTT
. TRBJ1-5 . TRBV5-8 CASSPGNMETQPQHF TGTGCCAGCAGCCCGGGAAATATGGAGACTCAGCCCCAGCATTTT
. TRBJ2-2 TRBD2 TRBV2 CASSEARGGHTGELFF TGTGCCAGCAGTGAAGCGCGGGGGGGGCACACCGGGGAGCTGTTTTTT
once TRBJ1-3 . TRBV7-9 CASSLPGDRNTIYF TGTGCCAGCAGTCTCCCGGGGGACCGAAACACCATATATTTT
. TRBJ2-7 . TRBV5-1 CASSPHEYEQYF TGCGCCAGCAGCCCCCACGAGTACGAGCAGTACTTC
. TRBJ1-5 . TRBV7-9 CASSLDLASQPQHF TGTGCCAGCAGCTTAGATTTGGCCAGTCAGCCCCAGCATTTT
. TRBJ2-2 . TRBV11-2 CASSPGHFANTGELFF TGTGCCAGCAGCCCAGGACACTTTGCGAACACCGGGGAGCTGTTTTTT
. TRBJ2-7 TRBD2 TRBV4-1 CASSRSTGLAGLEQYF TGCGCCAGCAGCCGGTCAACGGGACTAGCGGGACTCGAGCAGTACTTC
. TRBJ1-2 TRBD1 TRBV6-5 CASSYGTALNYGYTF TGTGCCAGCAGTTACGGGACAGCCCTTAACTATGGCTACACCTTC
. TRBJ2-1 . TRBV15 CATSRSTGTSLAGSLRNEQFF TGTGCCACCAGCAGGTCGACAGGGACCAGCCTAGCGGGCTCCCTCCGAAATGAGCAGTTCTTC
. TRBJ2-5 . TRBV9 CASSLDTKETQYF TGTGCCAGCAGCCTTGACACAAAAGAGACCCAGTACTTC
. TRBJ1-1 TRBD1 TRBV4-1 CASSPGQGRLDTEAFF TGCGCCAGCAGCCCTGGACAGGGTCGCCTTGACACTGAAGCTTTCTTT